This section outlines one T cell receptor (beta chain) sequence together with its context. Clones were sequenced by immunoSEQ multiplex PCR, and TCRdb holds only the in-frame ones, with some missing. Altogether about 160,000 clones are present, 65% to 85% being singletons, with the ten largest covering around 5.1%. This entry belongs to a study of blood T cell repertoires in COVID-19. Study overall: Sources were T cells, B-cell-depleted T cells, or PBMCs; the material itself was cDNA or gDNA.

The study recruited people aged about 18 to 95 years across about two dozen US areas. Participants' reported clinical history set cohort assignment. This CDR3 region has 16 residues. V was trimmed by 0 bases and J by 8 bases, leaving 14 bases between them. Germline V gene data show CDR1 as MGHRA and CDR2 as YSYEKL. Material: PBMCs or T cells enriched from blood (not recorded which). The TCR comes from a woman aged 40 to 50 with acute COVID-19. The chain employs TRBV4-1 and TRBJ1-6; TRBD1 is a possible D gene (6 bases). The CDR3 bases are TGCGCCAGCAGCCAAGACCCCGGGGGGCAAGATTCACCCCTCCACTTT. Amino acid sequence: CASSQDPGGQDSPLHF.